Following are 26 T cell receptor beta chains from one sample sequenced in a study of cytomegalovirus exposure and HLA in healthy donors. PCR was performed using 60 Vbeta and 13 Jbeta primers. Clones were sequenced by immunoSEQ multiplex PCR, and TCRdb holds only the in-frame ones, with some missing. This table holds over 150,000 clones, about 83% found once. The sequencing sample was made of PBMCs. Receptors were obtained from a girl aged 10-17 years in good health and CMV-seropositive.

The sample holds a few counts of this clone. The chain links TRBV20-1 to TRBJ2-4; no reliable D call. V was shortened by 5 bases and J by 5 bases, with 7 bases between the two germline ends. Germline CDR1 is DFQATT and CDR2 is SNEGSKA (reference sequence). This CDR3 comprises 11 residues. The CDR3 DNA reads TGCAGTGCTGCGGTGGAAAACATTCAGTACTTC. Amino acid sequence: CSAAVENIQYF.

CDR3 sequence: CASSLDGRGSDTQYF. The CDR3 nucleotides read TGTGCCAGCAGCTTAGATGGTAGAGGGTCAGATACGCAGTATTTT. The chain employs TRBV11-3 and TRBJ2-3; a weak D match, TRBD2 (5 bases). The CDR3 contains 15 residues. Germline V gene sequence: CDR1 SGHNT, CDR2 YENEEA. Trimming removed 0 bases from V and 4 bases from J, with 11 bases in between.

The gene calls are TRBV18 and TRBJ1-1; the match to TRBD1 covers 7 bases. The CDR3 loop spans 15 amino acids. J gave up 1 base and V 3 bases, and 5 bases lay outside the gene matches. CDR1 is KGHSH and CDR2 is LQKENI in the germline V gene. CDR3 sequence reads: CASSPDRLENTEAFF. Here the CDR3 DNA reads TGTGCCAGCTCACCGGACAGGTTGGAGAACACTGAAGCTTTCTTT.

The CDR3 loop reads CASSIIIREDRNQPQHF. The CDR3 bases are TGTGCCAGTAGTATAATAATCCGGGAGGACCGCAATCAGCCCCAGCATTTT. The chain carries TRBV19 and TRBJ1-5; no definite D call. Germline assignment: CDR1 LNHDA and CDR2 SQIVND (reference sequence). The ends were cut back, 2 bases at V and 2 bases at J, with 16 bases in the middle. This CDR3 region has 17 residues.

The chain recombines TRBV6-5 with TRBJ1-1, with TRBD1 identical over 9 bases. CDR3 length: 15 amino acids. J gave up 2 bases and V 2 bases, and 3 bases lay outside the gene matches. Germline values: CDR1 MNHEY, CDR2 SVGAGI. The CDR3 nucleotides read TGTGCCAGCAGTTACGCCACAGGGGGCAACACTGAAGCTTTCTTT. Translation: CASSYATGGNTEAFF.

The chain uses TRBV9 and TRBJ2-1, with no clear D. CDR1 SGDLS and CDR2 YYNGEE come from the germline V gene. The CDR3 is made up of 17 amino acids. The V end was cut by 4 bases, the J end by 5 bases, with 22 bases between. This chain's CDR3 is CASSPATGPLYDNEQFF. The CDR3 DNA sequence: TGTGCCAGCAGCCCTGCAACTGGGCCCTTGTACGACAATGAGCAGTTCTTC.

CDR3 sequence: CASSLGPSNYGYTF. The DNA of the CDR3 is TGTGCCAGCAGCTTAGGTCCTAGTAACTATGGCTACACCTTC. The gene calls are TRBV5-8 and TRBJ1-2; D remains ambiguous. Trimming left V 2 bases short and J 1 base short, with 9 bases between. Germline assignment: CDR1 SGHTS and CDR2 YDEGEE. The CDR3 is 14 amino acids.

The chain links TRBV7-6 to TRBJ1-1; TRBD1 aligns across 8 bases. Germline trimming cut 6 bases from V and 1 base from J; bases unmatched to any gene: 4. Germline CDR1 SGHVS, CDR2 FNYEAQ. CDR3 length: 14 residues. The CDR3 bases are TGTGCCAGCAGGCCAACAGGGGGGAACACTGAAGCTTTCTTT. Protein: CASRPTGGNTEAFF.

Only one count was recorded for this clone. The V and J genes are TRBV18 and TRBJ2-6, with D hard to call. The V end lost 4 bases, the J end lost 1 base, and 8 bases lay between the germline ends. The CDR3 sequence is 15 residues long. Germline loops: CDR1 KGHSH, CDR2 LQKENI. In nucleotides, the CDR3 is TGTGCCAGCTCACGGAGTGCGTCTGGGGCCAACGTCCTGACTTTC. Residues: CASSRSASGANVLTF.

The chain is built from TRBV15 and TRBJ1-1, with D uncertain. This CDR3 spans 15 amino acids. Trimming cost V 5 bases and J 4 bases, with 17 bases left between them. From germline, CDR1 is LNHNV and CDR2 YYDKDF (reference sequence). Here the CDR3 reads CATSPRVGRGTEAFF. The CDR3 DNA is TGTGCCACCAGCCCGCGGGTAGGCCGGGGCACTGAAGCTTTCTTT.

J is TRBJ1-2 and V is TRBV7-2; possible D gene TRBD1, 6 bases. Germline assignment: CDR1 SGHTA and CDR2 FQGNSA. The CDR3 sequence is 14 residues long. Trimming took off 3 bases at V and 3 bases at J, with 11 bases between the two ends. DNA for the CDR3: TGTGCCAGCAGCTTTCAGGGGTTGGACTATGGCTACACCTTC. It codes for CASSFQGLDYGYTF.

The CDR3 region is CAWSVNQGAHGYTF. The DNA for the CDR3 is TGTGCCTGGAGTGTGAATCAGGGGGCTCATGGCTACACCTTC. This chain uses TRBV30 with TRBJ1-2; 8 bases map to TRBD1. This CDR3 has 14 residues. Germline V gene sequence: CDR1 GTSNPN, CDR2 SVGIG (reference sequence). Germline trimming cut 0 bases from V and 6 bases from J; bases unmatched to any gene: 6.

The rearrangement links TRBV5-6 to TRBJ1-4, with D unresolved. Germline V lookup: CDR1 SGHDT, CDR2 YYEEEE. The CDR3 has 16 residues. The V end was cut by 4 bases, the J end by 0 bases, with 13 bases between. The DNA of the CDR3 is TGTGCCAGCAGCCGACTGACCGTCTCAACTAATGAAAAACTGTTTTTT. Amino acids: CASSRLTVSTNEKLFF.

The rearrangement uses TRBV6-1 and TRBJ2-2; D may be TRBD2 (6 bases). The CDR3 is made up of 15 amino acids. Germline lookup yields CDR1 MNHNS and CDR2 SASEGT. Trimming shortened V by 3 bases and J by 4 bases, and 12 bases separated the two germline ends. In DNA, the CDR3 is TGTGCCAGCAGTGAGTTTCGGGGACTCACCGGGGAGCTGTTTTTT. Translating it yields CASSEFRGLTGELFF.

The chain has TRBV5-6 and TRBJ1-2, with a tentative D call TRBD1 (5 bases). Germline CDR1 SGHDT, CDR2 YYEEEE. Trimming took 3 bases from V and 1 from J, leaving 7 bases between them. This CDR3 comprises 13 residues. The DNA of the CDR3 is TGTGCCAGCAGCTCTGACAGTAACTATGGCTACACCTTC. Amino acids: CASSSDSNYGYTF.

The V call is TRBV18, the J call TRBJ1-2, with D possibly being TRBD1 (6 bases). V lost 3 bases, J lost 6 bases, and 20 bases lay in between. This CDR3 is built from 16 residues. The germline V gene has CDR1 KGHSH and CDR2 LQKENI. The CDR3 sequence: CASSPDYRRGGDGYTF. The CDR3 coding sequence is TGTGCCAGCTCACCGGACTATCGCAGGGGAGGGGATGGCTACACCTTC. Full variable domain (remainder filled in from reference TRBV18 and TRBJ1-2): NAGVMQNPRHLVRRRGQEARLRCSPMKGHSHVYWYRQLPEEGLKFMVYLQKENIIDESGMPKERFSAEFPKEGPSILRIQQVVRGDSAAYFCASSPDYRRGGDGYTFGSGTRLTVV.

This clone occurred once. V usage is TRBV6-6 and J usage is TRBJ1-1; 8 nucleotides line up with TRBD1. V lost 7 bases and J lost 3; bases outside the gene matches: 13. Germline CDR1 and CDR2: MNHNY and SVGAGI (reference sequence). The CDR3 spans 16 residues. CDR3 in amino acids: CASNERGGTGYTEAFF. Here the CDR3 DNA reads TGTGCCAGCAACGAGCGGGGGGGGACAGGTTACACTGAAGCTTTCTTT.

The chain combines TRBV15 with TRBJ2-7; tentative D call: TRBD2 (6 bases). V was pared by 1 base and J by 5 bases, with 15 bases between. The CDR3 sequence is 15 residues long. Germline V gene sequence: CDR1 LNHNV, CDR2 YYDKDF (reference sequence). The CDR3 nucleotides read TGTGCCACCAGCAGAGGTGGGGGAGGTTCGCACGAGCAGTACTTC. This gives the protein CATSRGGGGSHEQYF. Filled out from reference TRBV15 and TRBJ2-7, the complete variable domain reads DAMVIQNPRYQVTQFGKPVTLSCSQTLNHNVMYWYQQKSSQAPKLLFHYYDKDFNNEADTPDNFQSRRPNTSFCFLDIRSPGLGDTAMYLCATSRGGGGSHEQYFGPGTRLTVT.

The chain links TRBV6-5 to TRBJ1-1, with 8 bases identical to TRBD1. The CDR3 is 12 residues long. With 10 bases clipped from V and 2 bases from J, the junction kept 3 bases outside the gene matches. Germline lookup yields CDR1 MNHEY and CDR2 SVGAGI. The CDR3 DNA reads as TGTGCCACGACAGGGGCAAACACTGAAGCTTTCTTT. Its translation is CATTGANTEAFF.

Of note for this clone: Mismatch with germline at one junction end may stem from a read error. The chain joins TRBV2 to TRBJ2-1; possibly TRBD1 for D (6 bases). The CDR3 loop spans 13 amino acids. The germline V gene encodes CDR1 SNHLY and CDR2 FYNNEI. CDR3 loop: CAGSQTGYNEQFF. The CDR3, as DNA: TGTGCCGGCAGTCAAACAGGGTACAATGAGCAGTTCTTC.

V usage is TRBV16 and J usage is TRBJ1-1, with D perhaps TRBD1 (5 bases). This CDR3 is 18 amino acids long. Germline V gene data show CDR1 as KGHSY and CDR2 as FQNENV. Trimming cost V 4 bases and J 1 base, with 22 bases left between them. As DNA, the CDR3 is TGTGCCAGCAGCCTAACTTCAGGGAGGATGACGGGGAACACTGAAGCTTTCTTT. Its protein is CASSLTSGRMTGNTEAFF.

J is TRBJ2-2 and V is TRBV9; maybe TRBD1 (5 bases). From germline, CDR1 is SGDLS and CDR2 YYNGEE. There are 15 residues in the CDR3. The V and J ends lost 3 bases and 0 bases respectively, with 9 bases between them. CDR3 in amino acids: CASSADRPNTGELFF. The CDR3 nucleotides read TGTGCCAGCAGCGCTGACAGACCGAACACCGGGGAGCTGTTTTTT.

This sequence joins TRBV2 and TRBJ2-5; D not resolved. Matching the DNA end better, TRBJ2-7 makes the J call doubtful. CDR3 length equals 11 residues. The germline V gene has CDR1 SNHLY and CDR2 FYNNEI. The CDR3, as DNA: TGTGCCAGCGTCTCACTGTACGAGCAGTACTTC. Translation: CASVSLYEQYF.

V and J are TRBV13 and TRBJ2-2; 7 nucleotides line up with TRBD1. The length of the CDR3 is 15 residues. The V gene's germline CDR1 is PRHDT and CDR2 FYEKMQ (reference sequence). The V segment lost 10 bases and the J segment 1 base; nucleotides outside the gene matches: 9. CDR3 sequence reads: CATGFGQVNTGELFF. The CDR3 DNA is TGTGCCACCGGGTTTGGACAGGTGAACACCGGGGAGCTGTTTTTT.

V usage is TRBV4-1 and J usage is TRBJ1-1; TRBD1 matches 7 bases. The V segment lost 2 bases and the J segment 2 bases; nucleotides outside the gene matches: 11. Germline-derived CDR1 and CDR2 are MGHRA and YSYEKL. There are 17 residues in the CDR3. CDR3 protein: CASSQPRVTGTNTEAFF. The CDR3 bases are TGCGCCAGCAGCCAACCCCGGGTGACAGGGACAAACACTGAAGCTTTCTTT.

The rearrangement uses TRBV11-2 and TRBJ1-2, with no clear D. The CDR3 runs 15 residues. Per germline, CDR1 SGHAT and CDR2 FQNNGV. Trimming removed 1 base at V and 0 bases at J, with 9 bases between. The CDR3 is CASSLGGSANYGYTF. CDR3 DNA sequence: TGTGCCAGCAGCTTAGGTGGCAGTGCTAACTATGGCTACACCTTC.